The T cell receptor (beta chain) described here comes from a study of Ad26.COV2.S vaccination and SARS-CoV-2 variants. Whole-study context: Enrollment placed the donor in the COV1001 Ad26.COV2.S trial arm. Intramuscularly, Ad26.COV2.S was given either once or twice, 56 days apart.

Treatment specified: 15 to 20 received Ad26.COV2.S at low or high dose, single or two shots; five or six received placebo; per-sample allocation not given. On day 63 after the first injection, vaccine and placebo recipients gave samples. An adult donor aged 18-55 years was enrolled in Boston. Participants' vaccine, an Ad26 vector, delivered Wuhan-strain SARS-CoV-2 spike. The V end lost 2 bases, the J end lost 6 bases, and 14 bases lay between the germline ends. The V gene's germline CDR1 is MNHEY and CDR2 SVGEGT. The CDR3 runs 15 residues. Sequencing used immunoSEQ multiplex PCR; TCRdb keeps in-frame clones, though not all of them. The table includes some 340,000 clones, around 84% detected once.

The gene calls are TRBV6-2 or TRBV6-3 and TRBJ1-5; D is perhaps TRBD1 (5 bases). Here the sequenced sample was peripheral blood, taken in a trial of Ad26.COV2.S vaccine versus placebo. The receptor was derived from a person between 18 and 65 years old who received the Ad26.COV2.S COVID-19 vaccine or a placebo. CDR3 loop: CASSYVGGIGQPQHF. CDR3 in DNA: TGTGCCAGCAGTTACGTTGGGGGTATTGGTCAGCCCCAGCATTTT.